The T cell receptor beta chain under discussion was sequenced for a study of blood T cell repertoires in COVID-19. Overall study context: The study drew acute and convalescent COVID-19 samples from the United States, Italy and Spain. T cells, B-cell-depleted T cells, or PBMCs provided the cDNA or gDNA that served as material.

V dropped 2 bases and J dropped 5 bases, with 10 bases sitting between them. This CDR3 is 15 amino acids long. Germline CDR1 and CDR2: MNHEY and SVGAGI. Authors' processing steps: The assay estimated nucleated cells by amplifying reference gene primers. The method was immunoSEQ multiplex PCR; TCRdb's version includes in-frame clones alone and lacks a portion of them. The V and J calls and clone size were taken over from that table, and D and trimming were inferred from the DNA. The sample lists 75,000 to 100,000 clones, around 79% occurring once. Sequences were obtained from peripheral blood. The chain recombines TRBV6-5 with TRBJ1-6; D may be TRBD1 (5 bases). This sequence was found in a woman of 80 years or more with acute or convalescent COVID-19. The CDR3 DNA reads TGTGCCAGCAGTTACGACGGGGGGGATAATTCACCCCTCCACTTT. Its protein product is CASSYDGGDNSPLHF.